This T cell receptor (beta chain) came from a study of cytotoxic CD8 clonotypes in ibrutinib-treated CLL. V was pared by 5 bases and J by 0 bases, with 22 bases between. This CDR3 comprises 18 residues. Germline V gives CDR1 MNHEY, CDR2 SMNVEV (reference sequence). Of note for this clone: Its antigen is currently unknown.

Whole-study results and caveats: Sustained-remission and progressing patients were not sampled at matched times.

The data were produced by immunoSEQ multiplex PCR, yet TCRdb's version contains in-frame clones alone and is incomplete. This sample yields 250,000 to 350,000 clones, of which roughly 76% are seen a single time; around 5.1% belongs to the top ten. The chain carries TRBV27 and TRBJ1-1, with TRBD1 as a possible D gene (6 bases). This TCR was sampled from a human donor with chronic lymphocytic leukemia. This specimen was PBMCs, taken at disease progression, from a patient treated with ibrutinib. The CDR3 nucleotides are TGTGCCAGCAGTCCCCTGATGGCCCCACAGGGTCTGAACACTGAAGCTTTCTTT. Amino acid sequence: CASSPLMAPQGLNTEAFF.